The 14 T cell receptor beta chains presented below share a single source sample, sequenced in a study of identical twins. A single record per CDR3 protein comes from TCRdb applying MiXCR to the 5' RACE reads. Among 420,000 or so distinct CDR3 sequences listed, less than 20% were seen once. The sequenced sample was naive T cells sorted from blood. Source of these receptors: a man aged 45-60 years in good health.

V and J are TRBV4-2 and TRBJ2-7, with D perhaps assigned TRBD1 or TRBD2 (6 bases each). The CDR3 contains 15 residues. Germline CDR1 reads LGHNA; CDR2 reads YNFKEQ. The V end lost 3 bases, the J end lost 6 bases, and 18 bases lay between the germline ends. CDR3 bases: TGTGCCAGCAGCCAGGACCTAAGCAGGGGAGGCGAGCAGTACTTC. Its translation is CASSQDLSRGGEQYF.

This clonotype was picked up many times. The chain joins TRBV6-2 or TRBV6-3 to TRBJ2-5; D may be TRBD1 (6 bases). Germline assignment: CDR1 MNHEY and CDR2 SVGEGT. There are 16 residues in the CDR3. Trimming left V 5 bases short and J 2 bases short, with 18 bases between. The CDR3 spells CASSPSDRRGQETQYF. CDR3 nucleotide sequence: TGTGCCAGCAGTCCCTCGGACAGAAGAGGTCAAGAGACCCAGTACTTC.

This clonotype was seen many times. The rearrangement joins TRBV9 to TRBJ2-7, with 9 bases fitting TRBD2. V shed 3 bases and J 3 bases; nucleotides not matched to a gene: 10. CDR3 length: 16 residues. Germline-derived CDR1 and CDR2 are SGDLS and YYNGEE. CDR3 sequence: CASSGSGTSSLYEQYF. CDR3 bases: TGTGCCAGCAGCGGATCCGGGACTAGCTCCCTCTACGAGCAGTACTTC.

This chain joins TRBV5-1 and TRBJ2-3; 9 positions match TRBD2. The CDR3 is 15 amino acids. CDR1 and CDR2 from the germline V gene are SGHRS and YFSETQ. V shed 0 bases and J 3 bases; nucleotides not matched to a gene: 2. The CDR3 bases are TGCGCCAGCAGCTTGGCCGCGGGAGGGACAGATACGCAGTATTTT. Translated, it gives CASSLAAGGTDTQYF.

This clonotype was recorded at least ten times. The chain uses TRBV6-1 and TRBJ2-3; TRBD1 agrees at 7 bases. After removal of 6 bases from V and 3 bases from J, the junction contained 9 bases not matched to a gene. CDR1 and CDR2 from the germline V gene are MNHNS and SASEGT. The CDR3 loop spans 15 amino acids. For the CDR3, the DNA is TGTGCCAGCAGCAAGACAGGGTTAGGGACAGATACGCAGTATTTT. It codes for CASSKTGLGTDTQYF.

Ten or more counts support this clonotype. V usage is TRBV20-1 and J usage is TRBJ2-7, with D unclear. V dropped 3 bases and J dropped 6 bases, with 12 bases sitting between them. The CDR3 covers 12 residues. Per germline, CDR1 DFQATT and CDR2 SNEGSKA (reference sequence). CDR3 coding DNA: TGCAGTGCTAGGGAGTCTTTTGTCGAGCAGTACTTC. Translating it yields CSARESFVEQYF.

This chain links TRBV12-3 or TRBV12-4 with TRBJ2-5, with 8 positions matching TRBD2. This CDR3 has 14 amino acids. J gave up 1 base and V 6 bases, and 4 bases lay outside the gene matches. CDR3 DNA sequence: TGTGCCAGCAGGGCCAGCGGGGGCCAAGAGACCCAGTACTTC. Protein product: CASRASGGQETQYF.

Concerning this clonotype: Its ends do not fully match the called genes, so a read error is possible. The gene calls are TRBV20-1 and TRBJ2-1; D gene ambiguous. CDR1 and CDR2 (germline): DFQATT, SNEGSKA (reference sequence). The CDR3 has 15 amino acids. As DNA, the CDR3 is TGCAGTGCTAGCGGATTTACAGCGTACGACAATGAGCAGCTCTTC. It is translated as CSASGFTAYDNEQLF.

The chain carries TRBV20-1 and TRBJ2-7, with a tentative D call TRBD2 (7 bases). CDR3 length equals 13 residues. Germline lookup yields CDR1 DFQATT and CDR2 SNEGSKA (reference sequence). With 6 bases removed from V and 0 bases from J, the gap between germline ends came to 12 bases. The CDR3 spells CSAGGQSSYEQYF. CDR3 nucleotide sequence: TGCAGTGCCGGGGGGCAGTCCTCCTACGAGCAGTACTTC.

This clonotype has just a few counts. The chain recombines TRBV12-3 or TRBV12-4 with TRBJ1-1, with D possibly being TRBD1 (5 bases). V dropped 7 bases and J dropped 5 bases, with 17 bases sitting between them. The CDR3 length is 14 residues. CDR3 sequence (DNA): TGTGCCAGCATGGCTGGCAGGGCCATGACTGAAGCTTTCTTT. Its translation is CASMAGRAMTEAFF.

This clonotype showed up many times. V usage is TRBV25-1 and J usage is TRBJ2-6; 9 bases line up with TRBD1. V dropped 3 bases and J dropped 1; count of bases not matched to a gene: 10. In germline, CDR1 is MGHDK, CDR2 SYGVNS. This CDR3 has 19 amino acids. The chain's CDR3 is CASSDGTGRSPSGANVLTF. The CDR3 DNA is TGTGCCAGCAGTGATGGGACAGGGCGCAGTCCTTCTGGGGCCAACGTCCTGACTTTC.

V is TRBV18 and J is TRBJ1-1; 8 nucleotides align to TRBD1. V gave up 4 bases and J gave up 5 bases; unmatched junction bases: 6. This CDR3 is built from 14 residues. The germline V gene has CDR1 KGHSH and CDR2 LQKENI. The DNA of the CDR3 is TGTGCCAGCTCACAGAAGCAGGGGGCTACTGAAGCTTTCTTT. This translates into CASSQKQGATEAFF.

This clonotype came up a few times. The genes are TRBV7-2 and TRBJ1-2; 7 positions match TRBD1. The germline CDR1 and CDR2 sequences are SGHTA and FQGNSA. The J segment lost 4 bases and the V segment lost 5 bases, leaving 7 bases of the junction unmatched. This CDR3 is 14 amino acids long. DNA of the CDR3: TGTGCCAGCAGCCAAAGCCGGGACAGCTATGGCTACACCTTC. Translation: CASSQSRDSYGYTF.

This rearrangement joins TRBV6-2 or TRBV6-3 to TRBJ2-7, with 7 bases aligning to TRBD2. V trimming: 9 bases; J trimming: 1 base; junction bases outside the gene matches: 15. The CDR3 spans 16 residues. CDR1 and CDR2 from the germline V gene are MNHEY and SVGEGT. For the CDR3, the DNA is TGTGCCAGTAGTCCCGTCGGACTAGGAGGATCCTACGAGCAGTACTTC. This gives the protein CASSPVGLGGSYEQYF.